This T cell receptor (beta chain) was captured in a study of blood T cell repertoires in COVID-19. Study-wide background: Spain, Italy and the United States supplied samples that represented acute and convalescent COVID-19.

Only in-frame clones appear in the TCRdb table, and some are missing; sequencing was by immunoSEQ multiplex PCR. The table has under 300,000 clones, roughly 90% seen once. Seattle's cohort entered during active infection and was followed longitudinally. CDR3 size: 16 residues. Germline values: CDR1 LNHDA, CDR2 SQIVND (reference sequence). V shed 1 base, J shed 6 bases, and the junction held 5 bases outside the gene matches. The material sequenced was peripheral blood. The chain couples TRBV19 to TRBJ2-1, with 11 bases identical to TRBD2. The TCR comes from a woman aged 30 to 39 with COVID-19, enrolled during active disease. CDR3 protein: CASSIVGLAGLNEQFF. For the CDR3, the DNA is TGTGCCAGTAGTATAGTAGGACTAGCGGGCCTCAATGAGCAGTTCTTC.